The present TCR beta chain was sequenced within a study of blood T cell repertoires in COVID-19. Turning to the study itself: Acute and convalescent COVID-19 specimens originated in the United States, Italy and Spain.

Points on this clone: Its ends do not fully match the called genes, so a read error is possible.

Germline CDR1 reads SGHTA; CDR2 reads FQGNSA. CDR3 length: 15 amino acids. Clones were sequenced by immunoSEQ multiplex PCR, and TCRdb holds only the in-frame ones, with some missing. The sample holds about 250,000 clones; around 88% are singletons and the top ten take over 1.1%. This rearrangement joins TRBV7-2 to TRBJ1-2, with 7 bases aligning to TRBD1. The sequencing input was peripheral blood. The clonotype was recovered from an elderly man with acute or convalescent COVID-19. DNA of the CDR3: TGTGCCAGCAGCATACGTACCGGGACAGTCTTCGAGGCTCTCTTC. It translates to CASSIRTGTVFEALF.